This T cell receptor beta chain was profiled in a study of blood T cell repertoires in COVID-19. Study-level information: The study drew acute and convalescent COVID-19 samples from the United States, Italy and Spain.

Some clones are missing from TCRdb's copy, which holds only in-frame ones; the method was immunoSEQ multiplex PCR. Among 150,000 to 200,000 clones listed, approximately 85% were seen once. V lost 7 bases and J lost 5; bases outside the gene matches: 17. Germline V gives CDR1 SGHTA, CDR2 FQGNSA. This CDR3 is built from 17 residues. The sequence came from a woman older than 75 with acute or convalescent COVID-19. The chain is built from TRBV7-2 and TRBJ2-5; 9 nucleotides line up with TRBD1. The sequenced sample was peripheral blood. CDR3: CASTRSTGGWLGETQYF. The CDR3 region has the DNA TGTGCCAGCACCCGATCGACAGGGGGATGGTTGGGGGAGACCCAGTACTTC. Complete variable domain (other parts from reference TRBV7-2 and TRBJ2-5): GAGVSQSPSNKVTEKGKDVELRCDPISGHTALYWYRQSLGQGLEFLIYFQGNSAPDKSGLPSDRFSAERTGGSVSTLTIQRTQQEDSAVYLCASTRSTGGWLGETQYFGPGTRLLVL.